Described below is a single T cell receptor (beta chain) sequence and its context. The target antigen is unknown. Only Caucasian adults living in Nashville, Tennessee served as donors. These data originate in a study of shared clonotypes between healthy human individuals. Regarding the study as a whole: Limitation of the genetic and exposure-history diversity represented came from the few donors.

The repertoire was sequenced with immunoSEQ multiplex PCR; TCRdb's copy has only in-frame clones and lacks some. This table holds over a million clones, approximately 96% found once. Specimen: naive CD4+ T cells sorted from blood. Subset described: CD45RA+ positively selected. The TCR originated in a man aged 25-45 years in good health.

For the CDR3, the DNA is TGCGCCAGCAGCCAAGAAGTGGACAGGGTGTATGAAAAACTGTTTTTT. Its translation is CASSQEVDRVYEKLFF. The chain joins TRBV4-3 to TRBJ1-4, with 8 bases lining up with TRBD1. Germline lookup yields CDR1 LGHNA and CDR2 YSLEER. The CDR3 covers 16 residues. The trim removed 0 bases at V and 6 bases at J, leaving 6 bases unmatched.